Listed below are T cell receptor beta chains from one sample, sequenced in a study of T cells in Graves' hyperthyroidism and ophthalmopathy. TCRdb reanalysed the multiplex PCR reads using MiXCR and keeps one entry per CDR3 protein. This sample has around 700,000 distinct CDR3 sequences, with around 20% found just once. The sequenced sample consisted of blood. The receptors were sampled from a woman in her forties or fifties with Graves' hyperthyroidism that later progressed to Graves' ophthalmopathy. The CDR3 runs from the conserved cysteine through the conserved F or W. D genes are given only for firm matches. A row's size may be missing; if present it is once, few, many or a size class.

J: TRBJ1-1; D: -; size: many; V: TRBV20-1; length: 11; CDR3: CSASLLSEAFF; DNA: TGCAGTGCTTCCCTTCTGAGTGAAGCTTTCTTT
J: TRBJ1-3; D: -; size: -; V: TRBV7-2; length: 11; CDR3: CAAAWGDTIYF; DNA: TGTGCCGCCGCCTGGGGGGACACCATATATTTT
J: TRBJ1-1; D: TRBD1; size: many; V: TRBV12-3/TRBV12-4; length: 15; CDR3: CASIRDRGQNTEAFF; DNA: TGTGCCAGCATCCGGGACAGGGGACAGAACACTGAAGCTTTCTTT
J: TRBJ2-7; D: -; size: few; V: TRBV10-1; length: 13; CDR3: CASSDKQGYEQYF; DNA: TGCGCCAGCAGTGATAAACAGGGTTACGAGCAGTACTTC
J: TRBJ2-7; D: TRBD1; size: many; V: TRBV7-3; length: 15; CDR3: CASSLQGDGSYEQYF; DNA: TGTGCCAGCAGCTTACAGGGGGACGGCTCCTACGAGCAGTACTTC
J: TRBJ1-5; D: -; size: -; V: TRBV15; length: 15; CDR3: CATSRDSSRDQPQHF; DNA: TGTGCCACCAGCAGAGATTCGTCCAGGGATCAGCCCCAGCATTTT
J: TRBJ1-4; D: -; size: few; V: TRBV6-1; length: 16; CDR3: CASSIDRQYTNEKLFF; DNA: TGTGCCAGCAGCATTGACAGGCAGTACACTAATGAAAAACTGTTTTTT
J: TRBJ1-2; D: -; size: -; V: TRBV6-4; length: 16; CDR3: CASTPSVWKANYGYTF; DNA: TGTGCCAGCACTCCCTCGGTCTGGAAAGCTAACTATGGCTACACCTTC
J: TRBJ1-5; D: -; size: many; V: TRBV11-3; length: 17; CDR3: CASSLVQGQWYNQPQHF; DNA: TGTGCCAGCAGCTTAGTACAGGGTCAATGGTACAATCAGCCCCAGCATTTT
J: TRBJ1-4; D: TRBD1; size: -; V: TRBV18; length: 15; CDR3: CASSSTQGAYQKLFF; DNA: TGTGCCAGCTCATCGACACAGGGGGCTTATCAAAAACTGTTTTTT
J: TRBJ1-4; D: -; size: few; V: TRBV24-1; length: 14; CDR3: CAARSDATNEKLFF; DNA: TGTGCCGCCCGCTCGGACGCAACTAATGAAAAACTGTTTTTT
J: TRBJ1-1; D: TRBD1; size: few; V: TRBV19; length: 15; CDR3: CASSIQGQRNTEAFF; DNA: TGTGCCAGTAGTATACAGGGACAGCGGAACACTGAAGCTTTCTTT
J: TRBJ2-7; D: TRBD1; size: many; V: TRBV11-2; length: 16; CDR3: CASSLGTGEDTYEQYF; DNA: TGTGCCAGCAGCTTAGGGACAGGGGAAGATACCTACGAGCAGTACTTC
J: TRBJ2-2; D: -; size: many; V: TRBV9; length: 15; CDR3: CASSVELSNTGELFF; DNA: TGTGCCAGCAGCGTAGAACTGTCGAACACCGGGGAGCTGTTTTTT
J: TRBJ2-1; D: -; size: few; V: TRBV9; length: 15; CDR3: CASSALVSSYNEQFF; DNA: TGTGCCAGCAGCGCCCTAGTCAGCTCCTACAATGAGCAGTTCTTC
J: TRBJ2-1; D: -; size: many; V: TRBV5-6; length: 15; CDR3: CASSLALYSYNEQFF; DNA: TGTGCCAGCAGCTTGGCTTTATACTCCTACAATGAGCAGTTCTTC
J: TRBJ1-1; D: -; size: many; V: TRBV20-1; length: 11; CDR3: CSARESLKAFF; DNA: TGCAGTGCTAGAGAGTCCCTTAAAGCTTTCTTT
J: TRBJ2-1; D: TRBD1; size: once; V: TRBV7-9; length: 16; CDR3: CASSLVGTGADNEQFF; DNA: TGTGCCAGCAGCTTAGTCGGGACAGGGGCTGACAATGAGCAGTTCTTC
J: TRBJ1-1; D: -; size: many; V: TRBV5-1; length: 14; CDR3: CASSLAQLDTEAFF; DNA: TGCGCCAGCAGCTTGGCCCAGCTGGACACTGAAGCTTTCTTT
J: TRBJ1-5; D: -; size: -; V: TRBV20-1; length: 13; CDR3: CSVEGGDDQPQHF; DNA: TGCAGTGTAGAGGGGGGCGACGATCAGCCCCAGCATTTT
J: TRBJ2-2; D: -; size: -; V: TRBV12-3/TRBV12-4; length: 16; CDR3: CASSTTGTLSTGELFF; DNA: TGTGCCAGCAGCACTACAGGAACTTTAAGCACCGGGGAGCTGTTTTTT
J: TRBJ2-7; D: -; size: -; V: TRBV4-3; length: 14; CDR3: CASSQGRQRYEQYF; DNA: TGCGCCAGCAGCCAAGGGAGACAGCGCTACGAGCAGTACTTC
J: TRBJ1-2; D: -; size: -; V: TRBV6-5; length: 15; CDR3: CASSLETGSRDGYTF; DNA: TGTGCCAGCAGTTTAGAAACAGGCAGCCGGGATGGCTACACCTTC
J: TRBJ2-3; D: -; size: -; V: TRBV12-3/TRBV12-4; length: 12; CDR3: CASSARRDTQYF; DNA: TGTGCCAGCAGTGCCCGAAGAGATACGCAGTATTTT
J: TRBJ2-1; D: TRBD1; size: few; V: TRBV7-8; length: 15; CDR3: CASSLARQGNNEQFF; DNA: TGTGCCAGCAGCTTAGCGAGACAGGGGAACAATGAGCAGTTCTTC
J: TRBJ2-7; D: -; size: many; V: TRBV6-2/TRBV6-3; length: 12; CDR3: CASGGDTYEQYF; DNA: TGTGCCAGCGGCGGAGACACCTACGAGCAGTACTTC
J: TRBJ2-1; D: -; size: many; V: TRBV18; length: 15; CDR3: CASSRGTDPYNEQFF; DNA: TGTGCCAGCTCGCGGGGGACAGATCCCTACAATGAGCAGTTCTTC
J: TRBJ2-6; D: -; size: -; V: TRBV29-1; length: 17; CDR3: CSVTIFTGSSGANVLTF; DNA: TGCAGCGTTACTATTTTCACAGGGTCTTCTGGGGCCAACGTCCTGACTTTC
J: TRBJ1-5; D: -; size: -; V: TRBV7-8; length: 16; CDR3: CASSSSGRELNQPQHF; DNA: TGTGCCAGCAGCTCATCTGGCCGCGAACTAAATCAGCCCCAGCATTTT
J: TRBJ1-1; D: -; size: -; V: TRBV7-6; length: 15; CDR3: CASSPIGGTFTEAFF; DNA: TGTGCCAGCAGCCCGATCGGAGGAACATTCACTGAAGCTTTCTTT
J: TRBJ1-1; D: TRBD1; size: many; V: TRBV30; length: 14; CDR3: CAWIKQGANTEAFF; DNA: TGTGCCTGGATAAAACAGGGGGCTAACACTGAAGCTTTCTTT
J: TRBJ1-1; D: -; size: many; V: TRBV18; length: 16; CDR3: CASSPRHGDTNTEAFF; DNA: TGTGCCAGCTCACCACGTCACGGAGACACTAACACTGAAGCTTTCTTT
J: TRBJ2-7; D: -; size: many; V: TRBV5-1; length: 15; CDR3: CASTRGGGVGYEQYF; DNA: TGCGCCAGCACCCGTGGGGGAGGAGTTGGCTACGAGCAGTACTTC
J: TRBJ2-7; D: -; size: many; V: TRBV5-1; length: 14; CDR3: CASRLGTESYEQYF; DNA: TGCGCCAGCAGATTGGGGACGGAGTCCTACGAGCAGTACTTC
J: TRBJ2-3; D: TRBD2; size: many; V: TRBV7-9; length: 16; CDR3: CASSPSAGLALDTQYF; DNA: TGTGCCAGCAGCCCTTCGGCGGGACTAGCGCTCGATACGCAGTATTTT
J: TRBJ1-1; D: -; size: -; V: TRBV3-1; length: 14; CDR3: CASSQESRDGEAFF; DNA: TGTGCCAGCAGCCAAGAGTCGAGGGATGGTGAAGCTTTCTTT
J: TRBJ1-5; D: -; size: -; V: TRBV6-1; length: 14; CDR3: CASSYTLLGQPQHF; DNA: TGTGCCAGCAGTTACACGCTTCTGGGTCAGCCCCAGCATTTT
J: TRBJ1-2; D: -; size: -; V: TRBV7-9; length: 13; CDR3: CASSAKLEPGYTF; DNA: TGTGCCAGCAGCGCCAAGTTAGAGCCTGGCTACACCTTC
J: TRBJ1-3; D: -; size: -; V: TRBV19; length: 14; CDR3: CASRERGSGNTIYF; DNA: TGTGCCAGTAGAGAACGGGGCTCTGGAAACACCATATATTTT
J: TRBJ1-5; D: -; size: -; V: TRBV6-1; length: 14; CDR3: CATRDLYSNQPQHF; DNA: TGTGCCACCAGGGACCTTTATAGCAATCAGCCCCAGCATTTT
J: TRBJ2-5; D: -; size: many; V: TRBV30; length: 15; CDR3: CAWSLTGGYQETQYF; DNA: TGTGCCTGGAGTTTGACTGGGGGGTACCAAGAGACCCAGTACTTC
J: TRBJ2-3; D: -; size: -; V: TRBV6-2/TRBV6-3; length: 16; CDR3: CASNQIRDRGTDTQYF; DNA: TGTGCCAGCAATCAGATAAGGGACCGTGGAACAGATACGCAGTATTTT
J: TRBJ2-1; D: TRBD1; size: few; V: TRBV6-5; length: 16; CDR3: CASSYGGQGLLNEQFF; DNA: TGTGCCAGCAGTTACGGGGGACAGGGGTTGTTGAATGAGCAGTTCTTC
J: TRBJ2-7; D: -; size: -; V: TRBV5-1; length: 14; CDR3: CASSSGSDLHEQYF; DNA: TGCGCCAGCAGCTCGGGATCCGACCTACACGAGCAGTACTTC
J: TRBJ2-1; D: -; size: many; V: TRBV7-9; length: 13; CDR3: CATKGLENNEQFF; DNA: TGTGCCACCAAGGGGCTCGAGAACAATGAGCAGTTCTTC
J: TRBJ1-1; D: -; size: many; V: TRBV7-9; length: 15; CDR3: CASSLPPAMNTEAFF; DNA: TGTGCCAGCAGCTTACCCCCAGCAATGAACACTGAAGCTTTCTTT
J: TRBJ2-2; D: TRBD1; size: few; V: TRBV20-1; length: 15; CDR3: CSAEEGTGRTGELFF; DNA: TGCAGTGCAGAAGAAGGGACAGGAAGGACCGGGGAGCTGTTTTTT
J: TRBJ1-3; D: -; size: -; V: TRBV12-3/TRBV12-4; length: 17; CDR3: CASSIDIRQISGNTIYF; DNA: TGTGCCAGCAGCATAGACATTAGACAAATCTCTGGAAACACCATATATTTT
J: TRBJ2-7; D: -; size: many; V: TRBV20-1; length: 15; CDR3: CSAREIRRGPYEQYF; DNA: TGCAGTGCTAGAGAGATACGCAGGGGTCCCTACGAGCAGTACTTC
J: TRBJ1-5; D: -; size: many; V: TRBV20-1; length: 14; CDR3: CSARARLSNQPQHF; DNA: TGCAGTGCTAGAGCCAGGCTTAGCAATCAGCCCCAGCATTTT
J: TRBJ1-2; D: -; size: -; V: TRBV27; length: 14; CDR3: CASSLSRRDYGYTF; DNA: TGTGCCAGCAGTTTATCGAGGCGAGACTATGGCTACACCTTC
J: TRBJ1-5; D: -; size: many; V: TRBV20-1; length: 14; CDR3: CSAGGKGGNQPQHF; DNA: TGCAGTGCTGGGGGTAAGGGCGGCAATCAGCCCCAGCATTTT
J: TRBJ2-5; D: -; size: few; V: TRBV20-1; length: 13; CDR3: CSAQTGGLETQYF; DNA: TGCAGTGCCCAGACCGGTGGTTTAGAGACCCAGTACTTC
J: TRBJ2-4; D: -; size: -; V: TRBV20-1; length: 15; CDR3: CSAGSPSGVEYIQYF; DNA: TGCAGTGCTGGAAGCCCCTCAGGGGTTGAGTACATTCAGTACTTC
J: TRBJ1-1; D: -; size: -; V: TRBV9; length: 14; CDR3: CASSPTSLGAEAFF; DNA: TGTGCCAGCAGCCCAACAAGTCTGGGGGCTGAAGCTTTCTTT